The entry below describes one TCR beta chain. This sample is drawn from a study of T cell responses to AZD1222 COVID-19 vaccine. V was shortened by 0 bases and J by 1 base, with 15 bases between the two germline ends. CDR1 is WSHSY and CDR2 is SAAADI in the germline V gene. CDR3 length equals 17 residues. TCRdb's table, derived via immunoSEQ multiplex PCR, lists solely in-frame clones and lacks some. The sample holds roughly 180,000 clones, approximately 86% seen once. The chain uses TRBV10-2 and TRBJ1-1; tentatively, D is TRBD1 (5 bases). The receptor's source is an adult in good health. The source material was peripheral blood, sampled on day 0 of AZD1222 vaccination. CDR3 residues: CASSESRAPGGNTEAFF. CDR3 DNA sequence: TGCGCCAGCAGTGAGTCAAGGGCACCGGGGGGGAACACTGAAGCTTTCTTT.